This TCR beta chain came from a study of post-analysis software for immune sequencing data. On this clonotype itself: Its antigen is unidentified.

Prepared libraries of TCR beta cDNA carried unique molecular identifiers. Starting from roughly 1 to 10 million T cells, the study yielded about 490,000 cDNA molecules. TCRdb processed the PCR reads anew with MiXCR; each CDR3 protein has one entry. The table records 750,000 to 900,000 distinct CDR3 sequences, just over 45% of them present only once. Study outcomes and limitations: The authors found that F measure strongly co-clustered same-batch samples.

The clonotype originates from a girl aged 10 to 17 with multiple sclerosis. Input material: blood.

The CDR3 DNA reads as TGCAGTGCTAGTCGGGACTCACAAGAGACCCAGTACTTC. Translated, it gives CSASRDSQETQYF. V usage is TRBV20-1 and J usage is TRBJ2-5, with a weak D call TRBD2 (6 bases). Germline assignment: CDR1 DFQATT and CDR2 SNEGSKA (reference sequence). The CDR3 sequence is 13 residues long. V gave up 3 bases and J gave up 2 bases, with 10 bases separating them.